This TCR beta chain was recorded in a study of cytomegalovirus exposure and HLA in healthy donors. As concerns this clone: Other DNA sequences of this sample code for an identical CDR3.

Researchers ran the PCR with 60 Vbeta and 13 Jbeta primers. The data were produced by immunoSEQ multiplex PCR, yet TCRdb's version contains in-frame clones alone and is incomplete. The sample yields about 130,000 clones, approximately 80% seen once. The source material was PBMCs. This clonotype originated in a man aged 35-49 years in good health and CMV-seronegative.

The CDR3 sequence: CASSQDRWGGNTGELFF. The CDR3 DNA sequence: TGCGCCAGCAGCCAAGATAGGTGGGGAGGCAACACCGGGGAGCTGTTTTTT. This chain connects TRBV4-3 to TRBJ2-2; a weak D match, TRBD2 (6 bases). Between the trimmed V and J ends, which lost 0 bases and 2 bases, there was a span of 13 bases. This CDR3 region has 17 residues. Germline V gives CDR1 LGHNA, CDR2 YSLEER.